A selection of T cell receptor beta chains follows, all from one sample in a study of TIL therapy for anti-PD-1-resistant metastatic lung cancer. Method: immunoSEQ multiplex PCR; TCRdb's copy keeps in-frame clones and lacks some. The sample yields about 50,000 clones, 55% to 75% seen once. The source was tumor tissue, collected at baseline. These receptor sequences come from a person aged 25-80 years with non-small cell lung cancer. The CDR3 runs from the conserved cysteine through the conserved F or W. Fields, in order: D gene, clone size, V gene, J gene, CDR3 DNA, CDR3 protein. D genes are given only for firm matches. Clone size is shown for a subset of rows, as once, few, many or a class of expanded clone.

d_gene: .
abundance: .
v_gene: TRBV6-6
j_gene: TRBJ1-3
CDR3nt: TGTGCCAGCAGTTACGGTACTGCTGGAAACACCATATATTTT
CDR3aa: CASSYGTAGNTIYF

d_gene: TRBD1
abundance: .
v_gene: TRBV6-5
j_gene: TRBJ2-5
CDR3nt: TGTGCCAGCAGTTACGGGACAGAAGAGACCCAGTACTTC
CDR3aa: CASSYGTEETQYF

d_gene: .
abundance: .
v_gene: TRBV4-3
j_gene: TRBJ1-3
CDR3nt: TGCGCCAGCAGCCAGACAGTAGTAGGAAACACCATATATTTT
CDR3aa: CASSQTVVGNTIYF

d_gene: .
abundance: .
v_gene: TRBV7-2
j_gene: TRBJ2-2
CDR3nt: TGTGCCAGCAGCTTACGCGGGGAGCTGTTTTTT
CDR3aa: CASSLRGELFF

d_gene: .
abundance: .
v_gene: TRBV30
j_gene: TRBJ2-7
CDR3nt: TGTGCCTGGAGTGTCGGACCCCCCAGTAGCGCCTACGAGCAGTACTTC
CDR3aa: CAWSVGPPSSAYEQYF

d_gene: .
abundance: .
v_gene: TRBV6-1
j_gene: TRBJ2-5
CDR3nt: TGTGCCAGCAGCACAATGGGGGAGTACCAAGAGACCCAGTACTTC
CDR3aa: CASSTMGEYQETQYF

d_gene: TRBD1
abundance: .
v_gene: TRBV10-3
j_gene: TRBJ2-3
CDR3nt: TGTGCCATCAGCCCCGGGACAGCCTCAGATACGCAGTATTTT
CDR3aa: CAISPGTASDTQYF

d_gene: .
abundance: .
v_gene: TRBV6-6
j_gene: TRBJ1-2
CDR3nt: TGTGCCAGCAGCCCCCTATCTCAAGGCTACACCTTC
CDR3aa: CASSPLSQGYTF

d_gene: TRBD2
abundance: .
v_gene: TRBV27
j_gene: TRBJ2-5
CDR3nt: TGTGCCAGCAGTTCCCGCAGATCCGGGACTAGCGGGCGAAACCAAGAGACCCAGTACTTC
CDR3aa: CASSSRRSGTSGRNQETQYF

d_gene: .
abundance: .
v_gene: TRBV18
j_gene: TRBJ2-2
CDR3nt: TGTGCCAGCTCACCACGGCCCGGGGAGCTGTTTTTT
CDR3aa: CASSPRPGELFF

d_gene: TRBD2
abundance: few
v_gene: TRBV5-1
j_gene: TRBJ2-7
CDR3nt: TGCGCCAGCAGTCTGACACCGGGACTAGCGGGAGGGTACGCCTACGAGCAGTACTTC
CDR3aa: CASSLTPGLAGGYAYEQYF

d_gene: TRBD1
abundance: .
v_gene: TRBV19
j_gene: TRBJ2-5
CDR3nt: TGTGCCAGTAGTATCGGTGGGACAGAACAAGAGACCCAGTACTTC
CDR3aa: CASSIGGTEQETQYF

d_gene: .
abundance: .
v_gene: TRBV29-1
j_gene: TRBJ2-7
CDR3nt: TGCAGCGTCCAGCCCCGGGAGACCAACTCCTACGAGCAGTACTTC
CDR3aa: CSVQPRETNSYEQYF

d_gene: TRBD1
abundance: .
v_gene: TRBV7-8
j_gene: TRBJ1-2
CDR3nt: TGTGCCAGCAGCCAGACAGGGGACGGCTACACCTTC
CDR3aa: CASSQTGDGYTF

d_gene: TRBD1
abundance: few
v_gene: TRBV5-4
j_gene: TRBJ1-2
CDR3nt: TGTGCCAGCAGCCAGACAGGGGGCTTGGATGGCTACACCTTC
CDR3aa: CASSQTGGLDGYTF

d_gene: .
abundance: .
v_gene: TRBV10-3
j_gene: TRBJ2-1
CDR3nt: TGTGCCATCAGTGAGGGGGGTTTTGAGCAGTTCTTC
CDR3aa: CAISEGGFEQFF

d_gene: TRBD1
abundance: .
v_gene: TRBV6-5
j_gene: TRBJ2-7
CDR3nt: TGTGCCAGCAGTTACTTACTAGGACAGGGTTTCGGCGAGCAGTACTTC
CDR3aa: CASSYLLGQGFGEQYF

d_gene: .
abundance: few
v_gene: TRBV2
j_gene: TRBJ1-1
CDR3nt: TGTGCCAGCACCAGTCTGGGGGACACTGAAGCTTTCTTT
CDR3aa: CASTSLGDTEAFF

d_gene: .
abundance: .
v_gene: TRBV11-2
j_gene: TRBJ2-1
CDR3nt: TGTGCCAGCAGAGTGGCCTATGAGCAGTTCTTC
CDR3aa: CASRVAYEQFF

d_gene: .
abundance: .
v_gene: TRBV5-1
j_gene: TRBJ2-5
CDR3nt: TGCGCCAGCAGCTTGCTGCGGGGCCGAAACCAAGAGACCCAGTACTTC
CDR3aa: CASSLLRGRNQETQYF

d_gene: .
abundance: .
v_gene: TRBV7-3
j_gene: TRBJ1-1
CDR3nt: TGTGCCAGCAGCTTAGGGGGCATATACACTGAAGCTTTCTTT
CDR3aa: CASSLGGIYTEAFF

d_gene: .
abundance: .
v_gene: TRBV4-3
j_gene: TRBJ2-7
CDR3nt: TGCGCCAGCAGCCAAGATTTGGGGACCTACGAGCAGTACTTC
CDR3aa: CASSQDLGTYEQYF

d_gene: .
abundance: .
v_gene: TRBV5-4
j_gene: TRBJ1-5
CDR3nt: TGTGCCAGCAGCTTGGGAGCCGCGGGCAATCAGCCCCAGCATTTT
CDR3aa: CASSLGAAGNQPQHF

d_gene: .
abundance: once
v_gene: TRBV27
j_gene: TRBJ2-7
CDR3nt: TGTGCCAGCAGTTTAACCGGGGCCAGGGGCGGGTACGAGCAGTACTTC
CDR3aa: CASSLTGARGGYEQYF